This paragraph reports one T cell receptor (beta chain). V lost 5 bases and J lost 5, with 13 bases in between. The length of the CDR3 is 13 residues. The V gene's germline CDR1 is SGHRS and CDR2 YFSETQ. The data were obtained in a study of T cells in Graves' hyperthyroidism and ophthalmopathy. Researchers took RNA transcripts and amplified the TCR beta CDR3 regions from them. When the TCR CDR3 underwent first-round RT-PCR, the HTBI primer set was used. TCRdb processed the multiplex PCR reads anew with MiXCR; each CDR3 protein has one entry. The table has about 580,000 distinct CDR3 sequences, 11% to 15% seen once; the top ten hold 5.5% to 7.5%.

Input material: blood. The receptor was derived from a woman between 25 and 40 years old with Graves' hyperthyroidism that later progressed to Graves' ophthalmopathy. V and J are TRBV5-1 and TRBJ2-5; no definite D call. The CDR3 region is CASRTTQGETQYF. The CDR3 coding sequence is TGCGCCAGCAGAACTACGCAAGGGGAGACCCAGTACTTC.